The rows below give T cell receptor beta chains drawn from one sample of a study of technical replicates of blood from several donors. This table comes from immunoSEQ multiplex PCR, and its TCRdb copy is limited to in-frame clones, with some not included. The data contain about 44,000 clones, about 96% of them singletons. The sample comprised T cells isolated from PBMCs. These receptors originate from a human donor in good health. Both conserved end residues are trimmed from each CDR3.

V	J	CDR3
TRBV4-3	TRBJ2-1	ASSRSLGGNEQF
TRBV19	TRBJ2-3	ASSMADTQY
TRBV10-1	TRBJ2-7	ASGGEGESYEQY
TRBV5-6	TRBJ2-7	ASSITGSYEQY
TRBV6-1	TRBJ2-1	ASSESIGEF
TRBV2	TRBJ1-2	ASGRDNGYT
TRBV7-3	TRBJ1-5	ASSLLANSNQPQH
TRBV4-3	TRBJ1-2	ASSLGTDGIYGYT
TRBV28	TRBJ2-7	ASSLSTAYEQY
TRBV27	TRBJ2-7	ASGTPLLEQY
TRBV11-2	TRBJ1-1	ASSLGRNTEAF
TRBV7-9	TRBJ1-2	ASSFDRDFT
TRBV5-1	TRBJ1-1	ASSPYSDRLMVDAF
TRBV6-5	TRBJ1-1	ASSVGDRATEAF
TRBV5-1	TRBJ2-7	ASSWDLRGGEQY
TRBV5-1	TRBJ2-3	ASSPQLDLRDTQY
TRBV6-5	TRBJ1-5	ASRASGADQPQH
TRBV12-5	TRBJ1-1	ASGPSGLKNTEAF
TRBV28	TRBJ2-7	ASLDRNSYEQY
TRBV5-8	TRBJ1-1	ASSPGRFGGEAF
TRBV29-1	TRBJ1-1	SVEKTGTVNTEAF
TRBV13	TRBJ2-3	ASSSRLPGTDTQY
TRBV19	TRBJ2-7	ASTQSIGALVSYEQY
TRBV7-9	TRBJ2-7	ASSPGQGYEQY
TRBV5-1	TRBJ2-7	ASSFDLAGGTYEQY
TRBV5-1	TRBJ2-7	ASRRQRTEAYEQY
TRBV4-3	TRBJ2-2	ASSQAQRYLAGELF
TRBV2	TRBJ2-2	ASQSGSPTGELF
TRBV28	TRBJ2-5	ASSALAEGVKTQY
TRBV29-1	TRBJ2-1	SAWTSGSHEQF
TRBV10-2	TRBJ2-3	ASSEAGGTDTQY
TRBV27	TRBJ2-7	ASRAALAGEGYEQY
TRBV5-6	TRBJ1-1	ASSMGRVSRPLNTEAF
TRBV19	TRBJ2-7	ASSRSLAGGGSYEQY
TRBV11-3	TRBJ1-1	ASSFPSTGDTEAF
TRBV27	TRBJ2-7	ASSPLSGASYEQY
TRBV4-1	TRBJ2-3	ASSLGLAGVITDTQY
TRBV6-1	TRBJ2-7	ASGHSYEQY
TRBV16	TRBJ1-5	ASSQWEGYRGSNQPQH
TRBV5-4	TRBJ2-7	ASSSPGLAGNEQY
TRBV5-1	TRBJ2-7	ASSLPGVSYEQY
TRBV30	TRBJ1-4	AWSGQGEKLF
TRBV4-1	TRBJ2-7	ASSLGTSATREQY
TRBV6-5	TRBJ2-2	ASSYSQGAGELF
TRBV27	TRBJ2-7	ASSLKAKRSYEQY